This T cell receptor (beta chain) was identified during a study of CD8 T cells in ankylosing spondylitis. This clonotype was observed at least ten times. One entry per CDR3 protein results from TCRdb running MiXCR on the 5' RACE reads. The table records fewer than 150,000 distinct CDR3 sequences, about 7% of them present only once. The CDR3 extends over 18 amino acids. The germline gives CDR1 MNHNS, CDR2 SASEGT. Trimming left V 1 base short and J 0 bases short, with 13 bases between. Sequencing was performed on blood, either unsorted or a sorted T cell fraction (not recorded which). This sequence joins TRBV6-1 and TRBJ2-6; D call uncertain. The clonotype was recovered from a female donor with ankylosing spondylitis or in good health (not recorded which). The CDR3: CASSEERSRSSGANVLTF. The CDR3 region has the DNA TGTGCCAGCAGTGAAGAGAGGAGTCGGAGCTCTGGGGCCAACGTCCTGACTTTC.